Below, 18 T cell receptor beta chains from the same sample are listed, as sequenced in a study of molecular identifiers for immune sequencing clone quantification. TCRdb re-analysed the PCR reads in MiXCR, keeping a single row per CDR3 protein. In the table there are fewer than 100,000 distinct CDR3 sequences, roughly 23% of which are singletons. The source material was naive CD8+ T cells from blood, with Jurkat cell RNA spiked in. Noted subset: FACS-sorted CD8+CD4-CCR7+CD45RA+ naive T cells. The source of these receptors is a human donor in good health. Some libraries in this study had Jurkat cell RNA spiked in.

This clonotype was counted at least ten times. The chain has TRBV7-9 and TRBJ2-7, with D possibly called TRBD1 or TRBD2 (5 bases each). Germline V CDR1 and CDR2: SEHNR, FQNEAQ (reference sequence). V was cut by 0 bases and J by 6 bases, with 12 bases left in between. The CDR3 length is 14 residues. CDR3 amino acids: CASSLAGRESEQYF. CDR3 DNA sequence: TGTGCCAGCAGCTTAGCAGGCAGGGAGAGCGAGCAGTACTTC.

The CDR3 sequence is CASSMDSYNYGYTF. CDR3 DNA sequence: TGTGCCAGTAGTATGGACAGCTATAACTATGGCTACACCTTC. The chain recombines TRBV19 with TRBJ1-2; possibly TRBD1 for D (6 bases). The germline gives CDR1 LNHDA, CDR2 SQIVND (reference sequence). The CDR3 runs 14 residues. Trimming shortened V by 3 bases and J by 1 base, and 9 bases separated the two germline ends.

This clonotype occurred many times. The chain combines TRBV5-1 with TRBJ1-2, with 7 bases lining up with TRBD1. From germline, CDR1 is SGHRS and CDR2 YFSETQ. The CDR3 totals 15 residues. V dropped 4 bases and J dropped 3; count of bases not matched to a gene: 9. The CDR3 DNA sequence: TGCGCCAGCAGCCCCGACAGGGTCGAAGACTATGGCTACACCTTC. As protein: CASSPDRVEDYGYTF.

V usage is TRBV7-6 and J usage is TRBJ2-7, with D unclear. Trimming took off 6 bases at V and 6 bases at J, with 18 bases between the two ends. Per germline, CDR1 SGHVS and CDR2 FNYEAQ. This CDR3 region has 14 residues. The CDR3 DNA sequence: TGTGCCAGCAGTCTACGTCCCCAAACCTCCGAGCAGTACTTC. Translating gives CASSLRPQTSEQYF.

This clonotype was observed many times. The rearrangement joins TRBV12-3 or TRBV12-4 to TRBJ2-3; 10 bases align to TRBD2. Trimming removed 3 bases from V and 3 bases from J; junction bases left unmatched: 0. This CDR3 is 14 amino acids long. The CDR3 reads CASSLGLATDTQYF. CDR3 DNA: TGTGCCAGCAGTTTGGGACTAGCGACAGATACGCAGTATTTT.

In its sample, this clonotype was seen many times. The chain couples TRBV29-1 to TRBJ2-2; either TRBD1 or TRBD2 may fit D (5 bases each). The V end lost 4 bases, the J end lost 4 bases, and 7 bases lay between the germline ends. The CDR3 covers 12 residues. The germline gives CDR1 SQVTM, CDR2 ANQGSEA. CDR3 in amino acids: CSVAGSTGELFF. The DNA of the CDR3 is TGCAGCGTTGCAGGGAGCACCGGGGAGCTGTTTTTT.

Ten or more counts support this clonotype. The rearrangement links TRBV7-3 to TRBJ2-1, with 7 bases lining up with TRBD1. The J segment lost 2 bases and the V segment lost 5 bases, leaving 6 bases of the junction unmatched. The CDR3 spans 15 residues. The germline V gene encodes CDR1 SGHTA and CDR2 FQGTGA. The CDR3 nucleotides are TGTGCCAGCAGCGAACCGGGACAGCCCTACAATGAGCAGTTCTTC. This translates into CASSEPGQPYNEQFF.

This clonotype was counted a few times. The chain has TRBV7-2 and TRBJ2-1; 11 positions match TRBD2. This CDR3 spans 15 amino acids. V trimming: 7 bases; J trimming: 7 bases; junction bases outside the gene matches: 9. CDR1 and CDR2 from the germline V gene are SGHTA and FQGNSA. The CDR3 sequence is CASTPLAGGLNEQFF. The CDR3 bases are TGTGCCAGCACCCCCCTAGCGGGAGGCTTAAATGAGCAGTTCTTC.

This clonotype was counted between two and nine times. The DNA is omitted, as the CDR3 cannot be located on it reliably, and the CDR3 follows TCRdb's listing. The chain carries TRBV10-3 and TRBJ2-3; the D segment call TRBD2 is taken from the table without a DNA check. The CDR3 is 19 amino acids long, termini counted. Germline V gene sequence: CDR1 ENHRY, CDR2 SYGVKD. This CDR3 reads CAISEPWVVGSGSTDTRYF.

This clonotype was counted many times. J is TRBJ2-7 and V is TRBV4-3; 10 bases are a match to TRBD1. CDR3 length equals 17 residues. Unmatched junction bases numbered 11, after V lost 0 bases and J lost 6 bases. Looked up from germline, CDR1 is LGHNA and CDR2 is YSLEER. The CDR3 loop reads CASSQDLGGTGDCEQYF. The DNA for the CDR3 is TGCGCCAGCAGCCAAGATCTCGGCGGGACAGGGGATTGCGAGCAGTACTTC.

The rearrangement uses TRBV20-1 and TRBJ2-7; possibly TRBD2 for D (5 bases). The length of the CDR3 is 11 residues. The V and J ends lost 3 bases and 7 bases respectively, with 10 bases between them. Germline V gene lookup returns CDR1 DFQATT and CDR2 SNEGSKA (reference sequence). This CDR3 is CSASGGLEQYF. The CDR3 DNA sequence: TGCAGTGCTAGTGGCGGGTTGGAGCAGTACTTC.

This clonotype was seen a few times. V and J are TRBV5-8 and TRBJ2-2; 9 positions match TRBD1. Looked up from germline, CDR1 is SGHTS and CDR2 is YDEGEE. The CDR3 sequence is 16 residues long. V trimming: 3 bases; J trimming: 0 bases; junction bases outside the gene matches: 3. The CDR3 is CASSWGQGANTGELFF. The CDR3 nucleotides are TGTGCCAGCAGCTGGGGACAGGGCGCGAACACCGGGGAGCTGTTTTTT.

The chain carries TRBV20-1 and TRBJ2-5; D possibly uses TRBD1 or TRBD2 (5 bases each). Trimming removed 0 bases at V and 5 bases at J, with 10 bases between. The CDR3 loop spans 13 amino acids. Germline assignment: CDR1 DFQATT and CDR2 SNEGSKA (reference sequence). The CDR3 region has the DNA TGCAGTGCTAGAGATGAGGGGTGGGAGACCCAGTACTTC. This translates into CSARDEGWETQYF.

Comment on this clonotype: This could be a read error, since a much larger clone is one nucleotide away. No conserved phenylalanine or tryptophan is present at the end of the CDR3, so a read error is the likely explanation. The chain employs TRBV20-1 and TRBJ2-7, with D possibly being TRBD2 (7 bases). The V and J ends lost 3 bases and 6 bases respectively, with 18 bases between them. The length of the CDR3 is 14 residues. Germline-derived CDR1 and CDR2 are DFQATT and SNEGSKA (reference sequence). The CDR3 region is CSASREAQGGEQYL. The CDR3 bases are TGCAGTGCTAGTCGGGAGGCCCAAGGGGGCGAGCAGTACCTC.

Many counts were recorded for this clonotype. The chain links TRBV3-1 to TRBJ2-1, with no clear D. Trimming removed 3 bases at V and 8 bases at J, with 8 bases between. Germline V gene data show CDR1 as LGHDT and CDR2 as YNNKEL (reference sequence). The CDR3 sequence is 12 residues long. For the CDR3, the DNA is TGTGCCAGCAGCCATCCCCGGGATGAGCAGTTCTTC. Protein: CASSHPRDEQFF.

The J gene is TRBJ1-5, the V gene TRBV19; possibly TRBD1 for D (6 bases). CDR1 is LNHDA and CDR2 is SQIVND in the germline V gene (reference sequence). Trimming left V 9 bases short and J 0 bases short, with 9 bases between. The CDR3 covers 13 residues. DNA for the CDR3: TGTGCCAGCGGACAGTTTAGCAATCAGCCCCAGCATTTT. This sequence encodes CASGQFSNQPQHF.

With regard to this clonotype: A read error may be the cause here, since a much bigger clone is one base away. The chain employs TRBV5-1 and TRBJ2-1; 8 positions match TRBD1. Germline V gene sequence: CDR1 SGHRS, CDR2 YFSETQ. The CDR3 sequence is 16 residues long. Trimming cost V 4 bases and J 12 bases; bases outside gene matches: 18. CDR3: CASSPYRRQGAEGQFF. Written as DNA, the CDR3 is TGCGCCAGCAGCCCATATCGTAGGCAGGGGGCAGAGGGGCAGTTCTTC.

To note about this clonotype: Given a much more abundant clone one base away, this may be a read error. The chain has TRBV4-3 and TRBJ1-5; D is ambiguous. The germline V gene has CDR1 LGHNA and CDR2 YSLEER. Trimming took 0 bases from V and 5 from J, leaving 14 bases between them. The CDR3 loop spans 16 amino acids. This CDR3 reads CASSQDLGGGDQPQHF. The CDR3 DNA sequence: TGCGCCAGCAGCCAAGATCTGGGAGGTGGCGATCAGCCCCAGCATTTT.